Shown below are 9 T cell receptor beta chains from a single sample sequenced in a study of blood T cell repertoires in COVID-19. TCRdb's table, derived via immunoSEQ multiplex PCR, lists solely in-frame clones and lacks some. The sample consists of about 97,000 clones, around 88% of them appearing once. The sequenced material came from peripheral blood. These receptors came from a man between 50 and 59 years old with COVID-19, enrolled during active disease.

This chain joins TRBV6-4 and TRBJ2-7; weak D call: TRBD1 (6 bases). The CDR3 sequence is 16 residues long. Germline V gene sequence: CDR1 MRHNA, CDR2 SNTAGT. The germline V and J ends were trimmed by 2 bases and 1 base, with 15 bases remaining between them. In nucleotides, the CDR3 is TGTGCCAGCAGTGACCCAGGGGCTCCTATGTCCTACGAGCAGTACTTC. This translates into CASSDPGAPMSYEQYF.

The chain couples TRBV28 to TRBJ2-3; 10 nucleotides align to TRBD1. Germline lookup yields CDR1 MDHEN and CDR2 SYDVKM. J gave up 5 bases and V 9 bases, and 5 bases lay outside the gene matches. The CDR3 extends over 13 amino acids. CDR3 DNA: TGTGCCAGTAGGACAGGGGGAAGAGATACGCAGTATTTT. It codes for CASRTGGRDTQYF.

The chain is built from TRBV3-1 (or the pseudogene TRBV3-2) and TRBJ1-5; 11 nucleotides line up with TRBD1. V lost 1 base to trimming and J lost 6 bases; unmatched junction nucleotides: 5. This CDR3 has 16 residues. The germline gives CDR1 LGHDT, CDR2 YNNKEL (reference sequence). In DNA form, the CDR3 reads TGTGCCAGCAGCCAAGGGACAGGGGGCGCGGGTCAGCCCCAGCATTTT. The encoded protein is CASSQGTGGAGQPQHF.

The gene calls are TRBV5-6 and TRBJ1-1, with D maybe TRBD1 (6 bases). Trimming cost V 2 bases and J 7 bases, with 9 bases left between them. Germline V gene lookup returns CDR1 SGHDT and CDR2 YYEEEE. This CDR3 region has 12 residues. CDR3: CASSFLRGEAFF. As DNA, the CDR3 is TGTGCCAGCAGCTTTCTCAGGGGTGAAGCTTTCTTT.

The chain recombines TRBV5-3 with TRBJ2-7; TRBD1 aligns across 7 bases. TRBV5-3 is flagged as an ORF with uncertain function. The junction had 13 bases not matched to a gene; V was cut back by 3 bases and J by 10 bases. The CDR3 is made up of 14 amino acids. CDR3 in amino acids: CARSSGTEPTNQYF. The CDR3 DNA reads TGTGCCAGAAGCTCAGGGACAGAACCTACGAACCAGTACTTC.

This chain joins TRBV6-5 and TRBJ1-1; D is uncertain. Germline V gene data show CDR1 as MNHEY and CDR2 as SVGAGI. This CDR3 comprises 12 residues. The V end lost 8 bases, the J end lost 4 bases, and 11 bases lay between the germline ends. CDR3 region: CASRGMGTEAFF. The CDR3 DNA is TGTGCCAGCCGAGGGATGGGCACTGAAGCTTTCTTT.

This clone was picked up a small number of times. V usage is TRBV9 and J usage is TRBJ1-5; D not resolved. Germline CDR1 SGDLS, CDR2 YYNGEE. The CDR3 consists of 15 residues. Trimming pared 4 bases from V and 2 bases from J, leaving 13 bases between. The CDR3 loop reads CASSLGPGGNQPQHF. Here the CDR3 DNA reads TGTGCCAGCAGCTTGGGCCCTGGTGGCAATCAGCCCCAGCATTTT.

This clone turned up a few times. The chain joins TRBV2 to TRBJ2-7; TRBD1 matches 11 bases. This CDR3 spans 14 amino acids. J was trimmed by 2 bases and V by 5 bases; bases with no gene match: 2. Germline CDR1 SNHLY, CDR2 FYNNEI. The CDR3 protein is CASSPGQGAYEQYF. CDR3 bases: TGTGCCAGCAGTCCGGGACAGGGGGCCTACGAGCAGTACTTC.

The chain combines TRBV19 with TRBJ1-6; TRBD1 matches 8 bases. Germline V gene sequence: CDR1 LNHDA, CDR2 SQIVND (reference sequence). V gave up 9 bases and J gave up 0 bases; unmatched junction bases: 4. The CDR3 spans 15 residues. The CDR3 sequence: CASQGASSYNSPLHF. DNA for the CDR3: TGTGCCAGCCAGGGGGCGAGCTCCTATAATTCACCCCTCCACTTT. The full variable domain, rest sourced from reference TRBV19 and TRBJ1-6, is DGGITQSPKYLFRKEGQNVTLSCEQNLNHDAMYWYRQDPGQGLRLIYYSQIVNDFQKGDIAEGYSVSREKKESFPLTVTSAQKNPTAFYLCASQGASSYNSPLHFGNGTRLTVT.